This is a list of T cell receptor beta chains from one sample in a study of response to subunit inactivated influenza vaccine. A single record per CDR3 protein comes from TCRdb applying MiXCR to the RT-PCR reads. The sample has around 570,000 distinct CDR3 sequences, 11% seen once. These data also formed part of another study, on T cells expressing NK-cell markers.

The sequencing used PBMCs from blood, collected on the day of vaccination. All receptors come from a man aged 45-60 years who received an inactivated influenza vaccine. CDR3s include the opening cysteine and the closing phenylalanine or tryptophan. The D gene is left open where the match is weak. Where a row states a size, it is once, few, many or the class of an expanded clone; other rows omit it.

j_call | d_call | cdr3_length | v_call | clone_size | cdr3_aa | cdr3_nt
TRBJ1-2 | . | 12 | TRBV20-1 | few | CSAPESGLGYTF | TGCAGTGCTCCCGAAAGCGGTTTGGGCTACACCTTC
TRBJ2-5 | . | 15 | TRBV20-1 | . | CSATGGFGVGETQYF | TGCAGTGCCACCGGTGGCTTTGGGGTTGGGGAGACCCAGTACTTC
TRBJ1-1 | . | 15 | TRBV15 | . | CATSRAGPGNTEAFF | TGTGCCACCAGCAGGGCTGGACCAGGGAACACTGAAGCTTTCTTT
TRBJ2-2 | TRBD2 | 16 | TRBV27 | . | CASSPVTSGRSGELFF | TGTGCCAGCAGTCCGGTGACTAGCGGGAGAAGCGGGGAGCTGTTTTTT
TRBJ2-3 | . | 15 | TRBV2 | . | CASRDPGHGTDTQYF | TGTGCCAGCAGAGATCCGGGACACGGCACAGATACGCAGTATTTT
TRBJ2-3 | . | 15 | TRBV20-1 | few | CSATATEFTTDTQYF | TGCAGTGCTACCGCCACCGAATTTACCACAGATACGCAGTATTTT
TRBJ2-7 | . | 15 | TRBV2 | many | CASSEGLVSSYEQYF | TGTGCCAGCAGTGAAGGGCTAGTGAGCTCCTACGAGCAGTACTTC
TRBJ2-3 | . | 15 | TRBV6-5 | many | CASSSLRGVADTQYF | TGTGCCAGCAGTTCCTTGAGGGGAGTGGCAGATACGCAGTATTTT
TRBJ2-1 | TRBD2 | 18 | TRBV11-1 | . | CASSPLVRLAGASDEQFF | TGTGCCAGCAGCCCTCTAGTCCGACTAGCGGGAGCTTCTGATGAGCAGTTCTTC
TRBJ2-1 | . | 14 | TRBV6-1 | . | CASSPRTEYNEQFF | TGTGCCAGCAGTCCCCGGACGGAGTACAATGAGCAGTTCTTC
TRBJ2-4 | . | 14 | TRBV27 | many | CASSSTGAFNIQYF | TGTGCCAGCAGTTCTACAGGTGCATTCAACATTCAGTACTTC
TRBJ2-5 | TRBD2 | 15 | TRBV9 | few | CASSASGRNEETQYF | TGTGCCAGCAGCGCTAGCGGGAGAAATGAGGAGACCCAGTACTTC
TRBJ2-3 | . | 13 | TRBV5-1 | many | CASSLRAPDTQYF | TGCGCCAGCAGCTTACGGGCGCCAGATACGCAGTATTTT
TRBJ2-7 | TRBD1 | 15 | TRBV6-5 | . | CASSYSRDRASEQYF | TGTGCCAGCAGTTACTCCAGGGACAGGGCCTCCGAGCAGTACTTC
TRBJ2-5 | . | 15 | TRBV4-3 | few | CASSRAWGAIETQYF | TGCGCCAGCAGCCGGGCTTGGGGGGCCATAGAGACCCAGTACTTC
TRBJ1-1 | . | 15 | TRBV10-3 | few | CAISGLTGPNTEAFF | TGTGCCATCAGTGGGTTAACAGGGCCGAACACTGAAGCTTTCTTT
TRBJ2-3 | . | 13 | TRBV20-1 | few | CSADETGTDTQYF | TGCAGTGCAGACGAGACAGGCACAGATACGCAGTATTTT
TRBJ2-3 | . | 13 | TRBV5-4 | few | CAFGGSSTDTQYF | TGTGCTTTCGGCGGGTCTAGCACAGATACGCAGTATTTT
TRBJ2-5 | . | 12 | TRBV7-2 | . | CASSLNGETQYF | TGTGCCAGCAGCTTAAACGGAGAGACCCAGTACTTC
TRBJ2-7 | . | 15 | TRBV3-1 | few | CASSQDWDGGDEQYF | TGTGCCAGCAGCCAAGACTGGGATGGCGGGGACGAGCAGTACTTC
TRBJ1-3 | . | 16 | TRBV5-5 | . | CASSLSWSSSGNTIYF | TGTGCCAGCAGCCTCAGTTGGTCTAGCTCTGGAAACACCATATATTTT
TRBJ1-1 | . | 13 | TRBV29-1 | . | CSVDLMAGREAFF | TGCAGCGTTGATCTAATGGCAGGGCGGGAAGCTTTCTTT